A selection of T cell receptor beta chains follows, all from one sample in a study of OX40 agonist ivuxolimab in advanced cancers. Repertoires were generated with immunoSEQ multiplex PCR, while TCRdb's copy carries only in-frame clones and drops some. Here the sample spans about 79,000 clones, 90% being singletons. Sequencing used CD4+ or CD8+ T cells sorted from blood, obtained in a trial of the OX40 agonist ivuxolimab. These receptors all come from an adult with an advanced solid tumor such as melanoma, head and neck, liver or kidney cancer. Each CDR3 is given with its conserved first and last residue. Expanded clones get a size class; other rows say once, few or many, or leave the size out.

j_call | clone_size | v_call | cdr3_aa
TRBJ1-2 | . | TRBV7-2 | CASSLRRGDGYTF
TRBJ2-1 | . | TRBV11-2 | CASSPPGGGQGEQFF
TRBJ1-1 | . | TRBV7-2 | CASSLGLIMADTEAFF
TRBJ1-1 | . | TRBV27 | CASSFRQGALGTEAFF
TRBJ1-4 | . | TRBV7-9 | CASSQAGGFNEKLFF
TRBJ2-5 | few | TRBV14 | CASSQETLATALQETQYF
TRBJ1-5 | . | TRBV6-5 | CASRYDSNQPQHF
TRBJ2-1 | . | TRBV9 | CASSTEPGLAFNEQFF
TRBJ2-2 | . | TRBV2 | CASMTGANTGELFF
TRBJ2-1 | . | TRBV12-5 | CASGLGGGAYEQFF
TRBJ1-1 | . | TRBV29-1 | CSCGTGGTEAFF
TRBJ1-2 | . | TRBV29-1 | CSVGQGDGYTF
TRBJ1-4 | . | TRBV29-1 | CSVASQAGTGKLFF
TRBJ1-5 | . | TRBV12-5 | CASGPGQGNSNQPQHF
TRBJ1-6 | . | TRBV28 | CATFQGSYNSPLHF
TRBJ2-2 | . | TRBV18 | CASSPKAGGDNTGELFF
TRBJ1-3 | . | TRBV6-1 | CASSEPGVSGNTIYF
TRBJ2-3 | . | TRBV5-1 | CASSSGPGRDTQYF
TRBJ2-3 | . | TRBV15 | CATSRDRDSTSSGQYF
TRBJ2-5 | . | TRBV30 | CAWSEGLAGLLAQYF
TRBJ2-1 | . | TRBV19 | CASSQRGGGFSYNEQFF
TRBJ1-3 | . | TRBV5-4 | CASSYTGRSGGNTIYF
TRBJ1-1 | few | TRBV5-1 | CASSLVGTPNTEAFF
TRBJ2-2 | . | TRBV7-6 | CASSRSSGGDTGELFF
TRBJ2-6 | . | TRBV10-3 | CAISDSSGANVLTF
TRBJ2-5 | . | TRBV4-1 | CASSQASTGRQETQYF
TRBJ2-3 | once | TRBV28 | CASSLSPGSIGNTQYF
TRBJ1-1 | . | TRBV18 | CASSPPSLGLYTEAFF
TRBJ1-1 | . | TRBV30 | CAWSTGSHTEAFF
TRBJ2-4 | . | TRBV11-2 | CASSLDRNIQYF
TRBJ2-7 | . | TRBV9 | CASSVGQGDVYEQYF
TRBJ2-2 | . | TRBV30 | CAWGAGELFF
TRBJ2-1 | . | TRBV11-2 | CASSSIPGLGDNEQFF
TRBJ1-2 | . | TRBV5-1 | CASSSSTGSYGYTF
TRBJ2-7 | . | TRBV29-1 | CSVGRGTYEQYF
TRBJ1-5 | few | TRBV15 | CATSRRLGQPQHF
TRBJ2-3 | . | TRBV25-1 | CASSEFRQNTDTQYF
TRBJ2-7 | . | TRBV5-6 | CASSPALARVQAYEQYF
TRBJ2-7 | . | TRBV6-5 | CASRVGSGIHEQYF
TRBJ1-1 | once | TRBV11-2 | CASSLVRATGEAFF
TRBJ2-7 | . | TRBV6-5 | CASSEVAGVNEQYF
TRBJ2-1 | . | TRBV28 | CASSSPTAGKYNEQFF
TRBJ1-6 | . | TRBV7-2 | CASSPGSRGQSPLHF
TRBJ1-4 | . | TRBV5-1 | CASSSAGGTFEKLFF
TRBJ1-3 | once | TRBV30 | CAWGGQASGNTIYF
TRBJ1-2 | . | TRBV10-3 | CAISESGSQGDGYTF
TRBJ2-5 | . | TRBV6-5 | CASSYKETQYF
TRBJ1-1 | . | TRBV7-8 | CASSPRDRGTEAFF
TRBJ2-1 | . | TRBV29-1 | CSAAGTGYNEQFF
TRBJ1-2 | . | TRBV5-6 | CASSLRKHHNYGYTF
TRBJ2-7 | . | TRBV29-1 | CSVEQSYEQYF
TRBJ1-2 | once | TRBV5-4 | CASSLPGAGANYGYTF
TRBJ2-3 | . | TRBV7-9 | CASSLEGATTDTQYF